Described below is a single T cell receptor beta chain sequence and its context. Its antigen is still unknown. Specified treatment: approximately 9-day PBMC culture with coronavirus spike peptide pools or control peptides (ViraFEST assay). Peptide pools at around 9.6 ug/ml stimulated fewer than 2.5 million PBMCs per well with 9 to 10 IU/ml IL-2. Cultured CD4+ T cells had their DNA profiled by the Oncomine TCR Beta short-read assay. The genomic DNA was obtained from cultured CD4+ T cells by extraction with the QIAamp micro DNA kit. TCRdb re-derived calls from the PCR reads in MiXCR, one entry per CDR3 protein. Among 5,600 or so distinct CDR3 sequences listed, less than 40% were seen once. The data stem from a study of vaccination and CD4 T cells after COVID-19. Study in general: Each post-COVID sample was drawn after diagnosis, and the median interval was roughly 100 days (range 35 to 161).

Here the sequenced sample was CD4+ T cells from blood, cultured in vitro, taken after SARS-CoV-2 vaccination. The origin of this receptor is a human donor who had recovered from COVID-19.

This CDR3 is CSVELEGRRSRYGYTF. The CDR3, as DNA: TGCAGCGTTGAATTAGAAGGCCGCAGGAGCCGCTATGGCTACACCTTC. This chain uses TRBV29-1 with TRBJ1-2; D call uncertain. The CDR3 runs to 16 residues. Trimming pared 2 bases from V and 4 bases from J, leaving 20 bases between. CDR1 SQVTM and CDR2 ANQGSEA come from the germline V gene.